The 3 T cell receptor beta chains given below trace back to one sample, sequenced in a study of CD8 T cells in ankylosing spondylitis. Study-level findings and limits: The study identified a TCR beta motif of under ten highly homologous variants that appeared characteristic of ankylosing spondylitis blood.

These receptors are not linked to any known antigen. Using its own MiXCR run on the 5' RACE reads, TCRdb lists one record per CDR3 protein. The sample includes about 220,000 distinct CDR3 sequences, 5.5% to 7.5% seen only once; the top ten take more than 13%. What was sequenced was blood, either unsorted or a sorted T cell fraction (not recorded which). The origin of the receptors is a male donor with ankylosing spondylitis.

This clonotype showed up many times. The rearrangement links TRBV2 to TRBJ2-2; TRBD2 is a possible D gene (5 bases). The CDR3 is 17 residues long. V dropped 3 bases and J dropped 0 bases, with 14 bases sitting between them. Germline-derived CDR1 and CDR2 are SNHLY and FYNNEI. Written as DNA, the CDR3 is TGTGCCAGCAGTGAGGAGGAGAATACCTCGAACACCGGGGAGCTGTTTTTT. Its translation: CASSEEENTSNTGELFF.

This clonotype was detected ten times or more. The gene calls are TRBV6-6 and TRBJ1-3; D gene uncertain. Trimming took 0 bases from V and 8 from J, leaving 8 bases between them. CDR3 size: 13 residues. The germline V gene has CDR1 MNHNY and CDR2 SVGAGI (reference sequence). The CDR3 region is CASSYSGPDTIYF. The DNA for the CDR3 is TGTGCCAGCAGTTACTCAGGCCCGGACACCATATATTTT.

This clonotype appeared many times. The gene calls are TRBV6-5 and TRBJ2-3; D call uncertain. The CDR3 is made up of 13 amino acids. Between the trimmed V and J ends, which lost 4 bases and 6 bases, there was a span of 11 bases. From germline, CDR1 is MNHEY and CDR2 SVGAGI. CDR3: CASSSLMGDTQYF. The CDR3 bases are TGTGCCAGCAGTTCCCTAATGGGGGATACGCAGTATTTT.